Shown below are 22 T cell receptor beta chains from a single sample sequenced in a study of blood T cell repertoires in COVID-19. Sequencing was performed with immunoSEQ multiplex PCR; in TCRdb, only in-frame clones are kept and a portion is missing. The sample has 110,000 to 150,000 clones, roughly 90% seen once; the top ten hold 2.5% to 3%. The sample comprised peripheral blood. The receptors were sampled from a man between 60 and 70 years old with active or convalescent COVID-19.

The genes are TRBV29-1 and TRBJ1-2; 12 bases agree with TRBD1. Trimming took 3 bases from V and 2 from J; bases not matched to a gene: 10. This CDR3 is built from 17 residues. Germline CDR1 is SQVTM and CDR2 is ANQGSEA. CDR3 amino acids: CSVDIRDRGLENYGYTF. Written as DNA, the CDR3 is TGCAGCGTTGATATACGGGACAGGGGGCTGGAGAACTATGGCTACACCTTC.

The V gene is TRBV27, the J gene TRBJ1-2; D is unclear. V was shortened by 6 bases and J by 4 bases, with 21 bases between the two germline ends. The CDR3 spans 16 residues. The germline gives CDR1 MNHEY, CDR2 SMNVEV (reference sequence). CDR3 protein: CASSVAGNFPIYGYTF. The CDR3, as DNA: TGTGCCAGCAGCGTGGCCGGGAACTTCCCCATCTATGGCTACACCTTC.

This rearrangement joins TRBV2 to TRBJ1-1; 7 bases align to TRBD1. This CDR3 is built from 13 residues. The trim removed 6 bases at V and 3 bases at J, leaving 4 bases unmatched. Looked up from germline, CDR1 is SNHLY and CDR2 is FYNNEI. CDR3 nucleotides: TGTGCCAGCAGCGTCGGGACAGACACTGAAGCTTTCTTT. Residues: CASSVGTDTEAFF.

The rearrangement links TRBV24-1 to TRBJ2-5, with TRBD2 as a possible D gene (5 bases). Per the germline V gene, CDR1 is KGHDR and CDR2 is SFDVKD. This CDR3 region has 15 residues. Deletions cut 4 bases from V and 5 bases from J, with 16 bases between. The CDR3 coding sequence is TGTGCCACCAGTGACCCGGGATCCGGGGAGGAGACCCAGTACTTC. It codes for CATSDPGSGEETQYF.

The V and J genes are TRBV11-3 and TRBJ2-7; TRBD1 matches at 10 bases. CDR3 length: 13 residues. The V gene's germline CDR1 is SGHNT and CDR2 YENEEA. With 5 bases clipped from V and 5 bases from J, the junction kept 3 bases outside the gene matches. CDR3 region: CASSPDRGNEQYF. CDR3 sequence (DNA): TGTGCCAGCAGCCCGGACAGGGGGAACGAGCAGTACTTC.

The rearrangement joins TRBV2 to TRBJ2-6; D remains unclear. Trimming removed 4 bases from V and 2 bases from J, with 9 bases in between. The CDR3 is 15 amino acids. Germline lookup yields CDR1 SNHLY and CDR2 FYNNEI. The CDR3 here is CASSAVLAGANVLTF. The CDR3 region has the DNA TGTGCCAGCAGTGCGGTCCTAGCTGGGGCCAACGTCCTGACTTTC. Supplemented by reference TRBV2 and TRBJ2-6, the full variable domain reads EPEVTQTPSHQVTQMGQEVILRCVPISNHLYFYWYRQILGQKVEFLVSFYNNEISEKSEIFDDQFSVERPDGSNFTLKIRSTKLEDSAMYFCASSAVLAGANVLTFGAGSRLTVL.

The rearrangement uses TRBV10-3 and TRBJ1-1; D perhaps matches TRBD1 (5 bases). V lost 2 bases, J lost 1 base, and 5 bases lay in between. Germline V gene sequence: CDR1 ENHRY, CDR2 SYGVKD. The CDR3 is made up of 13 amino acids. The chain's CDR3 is CAISETGNTEAFF. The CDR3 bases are TGTGCCATCAGTGAGACAGGGAACACTGAAGCTTTCTTT.

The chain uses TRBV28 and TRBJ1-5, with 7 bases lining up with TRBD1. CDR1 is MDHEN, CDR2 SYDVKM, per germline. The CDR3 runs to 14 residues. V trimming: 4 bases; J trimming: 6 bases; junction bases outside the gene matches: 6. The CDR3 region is CASSSTTGFQPQHF. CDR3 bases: TGTGCCAGCAGTTCGACGACAGGGTTTCAGCCCCAGCATTTT.

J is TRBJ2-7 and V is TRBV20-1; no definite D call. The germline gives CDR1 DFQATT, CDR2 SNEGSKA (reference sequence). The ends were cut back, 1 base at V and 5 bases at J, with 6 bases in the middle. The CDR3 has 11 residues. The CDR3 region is CSARGEDEQYF. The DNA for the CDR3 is TGCAGTGCTAGAGGAGAGGACGAGCAGTACTTC.

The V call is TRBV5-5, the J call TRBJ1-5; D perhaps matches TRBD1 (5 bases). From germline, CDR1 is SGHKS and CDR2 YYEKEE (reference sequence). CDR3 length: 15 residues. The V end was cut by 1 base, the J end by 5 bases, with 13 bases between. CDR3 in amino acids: CASSLSESGHQPQHF. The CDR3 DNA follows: TGTGCCAGCAGCTTGTCGGAGTCAGGGCATCAGCCCCAGCATTTT.

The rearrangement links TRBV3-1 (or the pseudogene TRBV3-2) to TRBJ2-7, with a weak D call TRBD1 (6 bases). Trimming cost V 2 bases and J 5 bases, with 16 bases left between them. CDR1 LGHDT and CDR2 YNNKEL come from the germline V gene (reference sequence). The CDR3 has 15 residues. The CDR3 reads CASSQIRGPSNEQYF. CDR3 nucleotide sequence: TGTGCCAGCAGCCAAATCAGGGGTCCGAGCAACGAGCAGTACTTC.

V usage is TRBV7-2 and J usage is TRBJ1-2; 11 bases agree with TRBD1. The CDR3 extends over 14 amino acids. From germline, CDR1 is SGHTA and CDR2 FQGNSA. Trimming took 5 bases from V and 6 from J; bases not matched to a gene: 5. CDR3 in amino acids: CASSPGQGADGYTF. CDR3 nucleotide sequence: TGTGCCAGCAGCCCAGGACAGGGGGCGGATGGCTACACCTTC.

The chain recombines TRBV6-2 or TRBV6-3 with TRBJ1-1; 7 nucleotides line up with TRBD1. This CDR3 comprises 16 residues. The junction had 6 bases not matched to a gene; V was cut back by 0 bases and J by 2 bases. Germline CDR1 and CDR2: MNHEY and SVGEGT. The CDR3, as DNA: TGTGCCAGCAGTTACTCGGGACAGTCTCTTAACACTGAAGCTTTCTTT. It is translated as CASSYSGQSLNTEAFF.

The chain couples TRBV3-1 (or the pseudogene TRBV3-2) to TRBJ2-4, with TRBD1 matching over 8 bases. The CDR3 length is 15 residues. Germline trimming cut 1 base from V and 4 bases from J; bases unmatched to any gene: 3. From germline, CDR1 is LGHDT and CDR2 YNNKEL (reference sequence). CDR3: CASSQGTGQKNIQYF. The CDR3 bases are TGTGCCAGCAGCCAAGGGACAGGGCAGAAAAACATTCAGTACTTC.

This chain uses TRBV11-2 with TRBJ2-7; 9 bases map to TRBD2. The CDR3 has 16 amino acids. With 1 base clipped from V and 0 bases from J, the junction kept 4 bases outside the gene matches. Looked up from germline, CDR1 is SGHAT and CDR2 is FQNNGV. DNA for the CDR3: TGTGCCAGCAGCTTAGTGATTAGCGGGAGCTCCTACGAGCAGTACTTC. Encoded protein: CASSLVISGSSYEQYF.

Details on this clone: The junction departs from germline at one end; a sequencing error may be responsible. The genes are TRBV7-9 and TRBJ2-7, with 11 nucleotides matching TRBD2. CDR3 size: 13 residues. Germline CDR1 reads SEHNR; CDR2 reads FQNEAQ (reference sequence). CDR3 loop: CASNKGLADWALF. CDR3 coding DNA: TGTGCCAGCAACAAGGGACTAGCGGACTGGGCCCTCTTC.

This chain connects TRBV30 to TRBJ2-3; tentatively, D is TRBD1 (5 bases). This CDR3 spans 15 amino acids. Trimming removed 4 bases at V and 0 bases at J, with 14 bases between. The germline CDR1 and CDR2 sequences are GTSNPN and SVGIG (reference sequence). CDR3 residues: CAWTQAFYSTDTQYF. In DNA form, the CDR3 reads TGTGCCTGGACACAGGCTTTTTACAGCACAGATACGCAGTATTTT.

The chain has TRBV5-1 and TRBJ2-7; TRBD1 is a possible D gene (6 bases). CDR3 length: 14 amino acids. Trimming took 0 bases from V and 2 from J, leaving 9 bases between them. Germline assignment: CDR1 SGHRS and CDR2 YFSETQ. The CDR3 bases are TGCGCCAGCAGCTTGGGGGACACGACCTACGAGCAGTACTTC. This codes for CASSLGDTTYEQYF.

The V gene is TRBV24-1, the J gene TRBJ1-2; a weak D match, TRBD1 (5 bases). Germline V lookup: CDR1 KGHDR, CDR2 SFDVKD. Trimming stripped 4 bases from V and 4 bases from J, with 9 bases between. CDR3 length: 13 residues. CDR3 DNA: TGTGCCACCAGTGAGCGACAGTTCTATGGCTACACCTTC. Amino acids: CATSERQFYGYTF.

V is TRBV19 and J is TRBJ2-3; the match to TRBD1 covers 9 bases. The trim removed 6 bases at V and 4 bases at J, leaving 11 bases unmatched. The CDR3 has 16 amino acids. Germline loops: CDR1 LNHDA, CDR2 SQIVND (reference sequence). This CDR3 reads CASSRITGGNADTQYF. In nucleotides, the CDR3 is TGTGCCAGTAGCCGAATCACAGGGGGCAACGCAGATACGCAGTATTTT.

CDR3 residues: CASSLARGGYTF. The CDR3, as DNA: TGTGCCAGCAGCTTGGCGCGGGGTGGCTACACCTTC. The gene calls are TRBV5-4 and TRBJ1-2; no reliable D call. CDR3 size: 12 residues. From germline, CDR1 is SGHNT and CDR2 YYREEE (reference sequence). Deletions cut 0 bases from V and 7 bases from J, with 7 bases between.

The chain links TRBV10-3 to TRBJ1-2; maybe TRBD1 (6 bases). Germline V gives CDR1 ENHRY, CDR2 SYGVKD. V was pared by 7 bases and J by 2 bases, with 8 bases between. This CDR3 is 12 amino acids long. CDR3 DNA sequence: TGTGCCATCACAGGGACAAACTATGGCTACACCTTC. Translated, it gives CAITGTNYGYTF.